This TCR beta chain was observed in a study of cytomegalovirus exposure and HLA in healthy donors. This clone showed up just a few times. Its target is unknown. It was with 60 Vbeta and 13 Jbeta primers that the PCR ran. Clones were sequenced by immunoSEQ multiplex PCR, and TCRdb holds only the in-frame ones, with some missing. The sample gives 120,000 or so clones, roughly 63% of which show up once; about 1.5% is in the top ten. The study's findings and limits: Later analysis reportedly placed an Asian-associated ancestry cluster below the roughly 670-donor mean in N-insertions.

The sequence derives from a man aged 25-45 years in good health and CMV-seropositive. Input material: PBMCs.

This CDR3 is CASSGGARQPQHF. The CDR3 nucleotides are TGTGCCAGTAGTGGGGGGGCGAGACAGCCCCAGCATTTT. The chain has TRBV19 and TRBJ1-5; the D gene is possibly TRBD1 (6 bases). CDR3 length: 13 residues. The germline V gene encodes CDR1 LNHDA and CDR2 SQIVND (reference sequence). The V end was cut by 5 bases, the J end by 7 bases, with 12 bases between.